Following are 14 T cell receptor beta chains from one sample sequenced in a study of cytomegalovirus exposure and HLA in healthy donors. The PCR ran on 60 Vbeta and 13 Jbeta primers. Assay: immunoSEQ multiplex PCR; the TCRdb copy retains only in-frame clones and omits some. The data contain 100,000 to 150,000 clones, 65% to 75% of them singletons. Specimen: PBMCs. The receptors stem from a woman aged 45-60 years in good health and CMV-seropositive.

V is TRBV4-2 and J is TRBJ2-5, with TRBD2 matching 9 bases. V was pared by 3 bases and J by 2 bases, with 7 bases of the junction left unmatched. The CDR3 loop spans 16 amino acids. Germline V gene sequence: CDR1 LGHNA, CDR2 YNFKEQ. DNA for the CDR3: TGTGCCAGCAGCCAGGTCGAAAGCGGGGGGCAAGAGACCCAGTACTTC. It encodes CASSQVESGGQETQYF.

The gene calls are TRBV4-3 and TRBJ2-3, with 9 positions matching TRBD2. In germline, CDR1 is LGHNA, CDR2 YSLEER. With 5 bases clipped from V and 8 bases from J, the junction kept 5 bases outside the gene matches. This CDR3 spans 13 amino acids. CDR3 DNA sequence: TGCGCCAGCAGCGCGGGACTAGCCCCTACGCAGTATTTT. Translating it yields CASSAGLAPTQYF.

The chain carries TRBV6-5 and TRBJ1-2; 7 nucleotides align to TRBD1. The V segment lost 7 bases and the J segment 3 bases; nucleotides outside the gene matches: 8. Germline V CDR1 and CDR2: MNHEY, SVGAGI. This CDR3 has 14 amino acids. CDR3 sequence (DNA): TGTGCCAGCACCAGAGACAGGGAGTACTATGGCTACACCTTC. Protein product: CASTRDREYYGYTF.

This chain connects TRBV30 to TRBJ2-3; a possible D gene is TRBD2 (6 bases). This CDR3 is built from 13 residues. V was pared by 4 bases and J by 1 base, with 9 bases between. Per germline, CDR1 GTSNPN and CDR2 SVGIG (reference sequence). The CDR3 spells CAWTSGGTDTQYF. In nucleotides, the CDR3 is TGTGCCTGGACGTCGGGGGGCACAGATACGCAGTATTTT.

The chain links TRBV1 to TRBJ1-5; the table assigns TRBD1, which was not confirmed against the DNA. TRBV1 is a listed pseudogene. The CDR3 length is 14 residues. DNA of the CDR3: TGCACCAGCAGCCAAGGACAGGGCAATCAGCCCCAGCATTTT. Amino acid sequence: CTSSQGQGNQPQHF.

This rearrangement joins TRBV30 to TRBJ2-7; a weak D match, TRBD2 (5 bases). This CDR3 spans 14 amino acids. Germline V gene data show CDR1 as GTSNPN and CDR2 as SVGIG (reference sequence). The ends were cut back, 1 base at V and 1 base at J, with 11 bases in the middle. The CDR3 region is CAWSAGSGSYEQYF. The CDR3 DNA is TGTGCCTGGAGTGCTGGGAGCGGATCCTACGAGCAGTACTTC.

The V call is TRBV4-1, the J call TRBJ1-1; 7 bases map to TRBD1. V shed 5 bases, J shed 2 bases, and the junction held 5 bases outside the gene matches. CDR3 length: 14 amino acids. CDR1 MGHRA and CDR2 YSYEKL come from the germline V gene. As DNA, the CDR3 is TGCGCCAGCAGCGAGAGACAGGGAAACACTGAAGCTTTCTTT. Its translation is CASSERQGNTEAFF.

This sequence joins TRBV12-5 and TRBJ2-3; 9 bases fit TRBD1. The junction had 10 bases not matched to a gene; V was cut back by 2 bases and J by 1 base. The germline V gene encodes CDR1 LGHNT and CDR2 FRNRAP. This CDR3 comprises 18 residues. The CDR3 reads CASGLLGRTGVGTDTQYF. The CDR3 nucleotides are TGTGCTAGTGGTTTGCTTGGTAGGACAGGGGTCGGCACAGATACGCAGTATTTT.

The V call is TRBV6-5, the J call TRBJ1-1; D might be TRBD1 (5 bases). CDR1 is MNHEY, CDR2 SVGAGI, per germline. This CDR3 has 13 amino acids. V dropped 9 bases and J dropped 0 bases, with 11 bases sitting between them. The CDR3 protein is CASQGRVNTEAFF. In nucleotides, the CDR3 is TGTGCCAGTCAGGGTCGGGTGAACACTGAAGCTTTCTTT.

The chain combines TRBV14 with TRBJ1-2; D is unresolved. With 3 bases removed from V and 2 bases from J, the gap between germline ends came to 7 bases. CDR3 length: 13 residues. Germline lookup yields CDR1 SGHDN and CDR2 FVKESK. The DNA of the CDR3 is TGTGCCAGCAGCCAGACACCCAACTATGGCTACACCTTC. It is translated as CASSQTPNYGYTF.

This CDR3 is CASGPGTPTNEKLFF. CDR3 in DNA: TGTGCTAGTGGCCCAGGGACTCCAACTAATGAAAAACTGTTTTTT. V gene TRBV12-5 combines with J gene TRBJ1-4; possible D gene TRBD1, 5 bases. Trimming took off 6 bases at V and 0 bases at J, with 11 bases between the two ends. This CDR3 is built from 15 residues. Germline lookup yields CDR1 LGHNT and CDR2 FRNRAP. Using reference TRBV12-5 and TRBJ1-4 for the parts outside the CDR3, the full variable domain is DARVTQTPRHKVTEMGQEVTMRCQPILGHNTVFWYRQTMMQGLELLAYFRNRAPLDDSGMPKDRFSAEMPDATLATLKIQPSEPRDSAVYFCASGPGTPTNEKLFFGSGTQLSVL.

This clone was observed a handful of times. The gene calls are TRBV6-5 and TRBJ2-7, with no clear D. The V and J ends lost 6 bases and 11 bases respectively, with 20 bases between them. CDR3 size: 13 residues. Germline CDR1 reads MNHEY; CDR2 reads SVGAGI. The CDR3 loop reads CASRRTVGQDEYF. CDR3 coding DNA: TGTGCCAGCAGGCGTACGGTTGGCCAGGATGAGTACTTC.

The chain recombines TRBV18 with TRBJ1-3; 11 nucleotides align to TRBD1. Looked up from germline, CDR1 is KGHSH and CDR2 is LQKENI. The CDR3 consists of 16 residues. The V gene end was trimmed by 4 bases and the J gene end by 0 bases; junction bases not matched to a gene: 2. The DNA of the CDR3 is TGTGCCAGCTCACTTGGGACAGGGGGCTCTGGAAACACCATATATTTT. It codes for CASSLGTGGSGNTIYF.

The rearrangement links TRBV6-5 to TRBJ2-7, with D maybe TRBD2 (5 bases). Germline V lookup: CDR1 MNHEY, CDR2 SVGAGI. Trimming took 2 bases from V and 5 from J, leaving 13 bases between them. CDR3 size: 14 residues. CDR3 region: CASSYAPEADEQYF. CDR3 DNA: TGTGCCAGCAGTTACGCCCCGGAGGCAGACGAGCAGTACTTC.